The clone carrying this T cell receptor (beta chain) was observed a handful of times. Its antigen is unknown. This sample is drawn from a study of CD8 T cells in ankylosing spondylitis. Overall study results and limits: Disease-linked clones bore a CD8+ phenotype and were relatively rare in peripheral blood.

Generation of TCR beta libraries employed quantitative 5'-RACE incorporating molecular barcodes. TCRdb used MiXCR to reprocess the 5' RACE reads, holding one entry per CDR3 protein. The sample has 200,000 or so distinct CDR3 sequences; approximately 13% are singletons. The sequence was obtained from a female donor with ankylosing spondylitis or in good health (not recorded which). Sequencing was performed on blood, either unsorted or a sorted T cell fraction (not recorded which).

CDR3 nucleotide sequence: TGTGCCAGCAGCTACAGCGGGAGGCCTGAAGCTTTCTTT. It translates to CASSYSGRPEAFF. This chain links TRBV7-2 with TRBJ1-1; no clear D gene. This CDR3 is 13 amino acids long. The germline V gene has CDR1 SGHTA and CDR2 FQGNSA. V lost 4 bases and J lost 6, with 12 bases in between. The variable domain in full, completed from reference TRBV7-2 and TRBJ1-1, reads GAGVSQSPSNKVTEKGKDVELRCDPISGHTALYWYRQSLGQGLEFLIYFQGNSAPDKSGLPSDRFSAERTGGSVSTLTIQRTQQEDSAVYLCASSYSGRPEAFFGQGTRLTVV.